The 5 T cell receptor beta chains presented below share a single source sample, sequenced in a study of spatial heterogeneity in lung cancer. TCRdb reanalysed the 5' RACE reads using MiXCR and keeps one entry per CDR3 protein. The table shows about 45,000 distinct CDR3 sequences, with 6.5% to 7% occurring only once. The time point denotes: sample taken at primary tumor resection. Sequenced here: PBMCs, sampled at surgery. All receptors derive from a female donor with early-stage non-small cell lung cancer.

This clonotype came up many times. The chain joins TRBV6-2 or TRBV6-3 to TRBJ2-1; TRBD2 aligns across 10 bases. The CDR3 consists of 18 residues. CDR1 MNHEY and CDR2 SVGEGT come from the germline V gene. V dropped 4 bases and J dropped 1; count of bases not matched to a gene: 10. CDR3 sequence (DNA): TGTGCCAGCAGTTCGAGCGGGGGGGCGAGAGGATCCTACAATGAGCAGTTCTTC. As protein: CASSSSGGARGSYNEQFF.

The chain has TRBV28 and TRBJ1-5, with D hard to call. V lost 8 bases, J lost 0 bases, and 5 bases lay in between. The CDR3 runs to 12 residues. Germline assignment: CDR1 MDHEN and CDR2 SYDVKM. In nucleotides, the CDR3 is TGTGCCAGCCAAATTAGCAATCAGCCCCAGCATTTT. This translates into CASQISNQPQHF.

The sample holds many counts of this clonotype. The chain links TRBV20-1 to TRBJ2-7; the D gene could be TRBD1 or TRBD2 (5 bases each). CDR3 length: 15 amino acids. Germline values: CDR1 DFQATT, CDR2 SNEGSKA (reference sequence). V dropped 5 bases and J dropped 1 base, with 18 bases sitting between them. The CDR3: CSACRDGRRSYEQYF. CDR3 sequence (DNA): TGCAGTGCTTGCCGGGACGGACGCAGATCCTACGAGCAGTACTTC.

Only a few counts were recorded for this clonotype. CDR3 protein: CASRTAAGLSGYTF. CDR3 coding DNA: TGTGCCAGCAGAACGGCGGCGGGACTAAGTGGCTACACCTTC. The chain is built from TRBV27 and TRBJ1-2; a weak D match, TRBD1 (5 bases). V lost 6 bases, J lost 7 bases, and 18 bases lay in between. The germline V gene encodes CDR1 MNHEY and CDR2 SMNVEV (reference sequence). The CDR3 covers 14 residues.

The rearrangement joins TRBV19 to TRBJ1-2, with D possibly matching TRBD1 (6 bases). The CDR3 loop spans 17 amino acids. Germline V CDR1 and CDR2: LNHDA, SQIVND (reference sequence). The V and J ends lost 6 bases and 3 bases respectively, with 23 bases between them. The CDR3 coding sequence is TGTGCCAGTAGCTCCCCACACCGGGACACAAAGGACTATGGCTACACCTTC. Its protein product is CASSSPHRDTKDYGYTF.